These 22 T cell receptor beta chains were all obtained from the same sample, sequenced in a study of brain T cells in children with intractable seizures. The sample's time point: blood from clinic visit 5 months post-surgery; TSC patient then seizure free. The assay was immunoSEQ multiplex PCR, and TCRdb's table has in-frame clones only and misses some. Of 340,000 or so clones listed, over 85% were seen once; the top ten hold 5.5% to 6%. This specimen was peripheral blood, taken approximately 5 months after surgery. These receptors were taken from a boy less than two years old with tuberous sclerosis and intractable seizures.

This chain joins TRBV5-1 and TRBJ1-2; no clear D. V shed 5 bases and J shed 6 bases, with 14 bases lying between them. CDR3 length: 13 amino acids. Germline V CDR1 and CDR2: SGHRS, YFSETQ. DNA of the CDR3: TGCGCCAGCAGTCGGCCGGGTGATGATGGCTACACCTTC. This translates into CASSRPGDDGYTF.

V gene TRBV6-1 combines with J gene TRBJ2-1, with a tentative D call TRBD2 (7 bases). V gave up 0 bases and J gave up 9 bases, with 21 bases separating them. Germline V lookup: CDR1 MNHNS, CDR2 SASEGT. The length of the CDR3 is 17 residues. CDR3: CASSEALGGGASSEQFF. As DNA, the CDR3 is TGTGCCAGCAGTGAAGCTCTGGGAGGGGGGGCCAGTAGTGAGCAGTTCTTC.

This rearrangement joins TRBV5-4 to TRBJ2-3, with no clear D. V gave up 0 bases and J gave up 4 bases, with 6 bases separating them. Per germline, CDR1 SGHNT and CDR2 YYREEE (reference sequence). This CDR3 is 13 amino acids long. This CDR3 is CASSLDGADTQYF. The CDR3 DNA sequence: TGTGCCAGCAGCTTGGATGGGGCAGATACGCAGTATTTT.

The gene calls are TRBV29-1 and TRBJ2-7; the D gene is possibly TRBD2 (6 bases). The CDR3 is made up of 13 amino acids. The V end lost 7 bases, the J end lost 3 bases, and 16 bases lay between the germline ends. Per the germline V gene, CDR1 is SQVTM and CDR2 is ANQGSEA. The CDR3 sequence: CSAGVGTFYEQYF. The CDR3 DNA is TGCAGCGCCGGGGTCGGGACTTTCTACGAGCAGTACTTC.

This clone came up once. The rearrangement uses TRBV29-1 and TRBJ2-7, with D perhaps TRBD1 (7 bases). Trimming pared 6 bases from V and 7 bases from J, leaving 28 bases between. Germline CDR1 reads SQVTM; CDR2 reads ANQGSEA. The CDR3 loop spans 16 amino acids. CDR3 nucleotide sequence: TGCAGCGTCCGGGGGATCGGGGGACAGACAGTGGGAGAGCAGTACTTC. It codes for CSVRGIGGQTVGEQYF.

The CDR3 here is CASSPARRGHIYEQYF. In DNA, the CDR3 is TGTGCCAGCAGCCCAGCCCGGAGGGGGCACATCTACGAGCAGTACTTC. This chain links TRBV7-9 with TRBJ2-7; maybe TRBD1 (7 bases). The V gene lost 5 bases and the J gene lost 3 bases, with 20 bases spanning the gap. The CDR3 runs to 16 residues. In germline, CDR1 is SEHNR, CDR2 FQNEAQ (reference sequence). Filled out from reference TRBV7-9 and TRBJ2-7, the complete variable domain reads DTGVSQNPRHKITKRGQNVTFRCDPISEHNRLYWYRQTLGQGPEFLTYFQNEAQLEKSRLLSDRFSAERPKGSFSTLEIQRTEQGDSAMYLCASSPARRGHIYEQYFGPGTRLTVT.

The DNA for the CDR3 is TGTGCCAGTACCCCGGACATTAACTATGGCTACACCTTC. Translating it yields CASTPDINYGYTF. The chain carries TRBV19 and TRBJ1-2, with D perhaps matching TRBD1 (5 bases). CDR1 and CDR2 (germline): LNHDA, SQIVND (reference sequence). V shed 7 bases and J shed 1 base, with 10 bases lying between them. This CDR3 spans 13 amino acids.

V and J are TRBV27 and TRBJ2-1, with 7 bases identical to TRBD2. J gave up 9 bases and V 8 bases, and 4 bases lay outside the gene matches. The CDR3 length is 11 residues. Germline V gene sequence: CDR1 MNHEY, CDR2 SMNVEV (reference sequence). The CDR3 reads CASRREGEQFF. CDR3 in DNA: TGTGCCAGCCGGAGGGAGGGTGAGCAGTTCTTC.

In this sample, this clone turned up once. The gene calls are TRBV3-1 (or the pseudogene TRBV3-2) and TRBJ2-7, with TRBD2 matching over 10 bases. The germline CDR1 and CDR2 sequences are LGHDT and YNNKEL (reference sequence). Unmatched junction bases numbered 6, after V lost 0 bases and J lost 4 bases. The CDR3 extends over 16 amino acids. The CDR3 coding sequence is TGTGCCAGCAGCCAAGATGGGAGCGGGAGGGGGTACGAGCAGTACTTC. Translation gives CASSQDGSGRGYEQYF.

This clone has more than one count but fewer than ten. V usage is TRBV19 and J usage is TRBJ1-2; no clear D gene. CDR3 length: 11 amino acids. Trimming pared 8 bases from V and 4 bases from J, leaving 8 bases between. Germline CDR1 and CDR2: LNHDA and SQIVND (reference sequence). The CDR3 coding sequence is TGTGCCAGTTGGGCTCCCTATGGCTACACCTTC. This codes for CASWAPYGYTF. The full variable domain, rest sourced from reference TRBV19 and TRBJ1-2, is DGGITQSPKYLFRKEGQNVTLSCEQNLNHDAMYWYRQDPGQGLRLIYYSQIVNDFQKGDIAEGYSVSREKKESFPLTVTSAQKNPTAFYLCASWAPYGYTFGSGTRLTVV.

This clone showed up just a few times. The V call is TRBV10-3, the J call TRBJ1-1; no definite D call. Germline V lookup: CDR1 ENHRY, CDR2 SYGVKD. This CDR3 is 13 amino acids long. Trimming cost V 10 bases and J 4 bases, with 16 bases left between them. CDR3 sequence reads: CATSGPLGTEAFF. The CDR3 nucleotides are TGTGCCACCTCGGGTCCCTTGGGCACTGAAGCTTTCTTT.

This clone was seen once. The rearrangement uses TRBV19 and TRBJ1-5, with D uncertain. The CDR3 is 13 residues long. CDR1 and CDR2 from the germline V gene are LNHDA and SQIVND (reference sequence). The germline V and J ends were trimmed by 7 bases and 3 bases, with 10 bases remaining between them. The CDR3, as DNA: TGTGCCAGTATTTCCAATTCCAATCAGCCCCAGCATTTT. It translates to CASISNSNQPQHF.

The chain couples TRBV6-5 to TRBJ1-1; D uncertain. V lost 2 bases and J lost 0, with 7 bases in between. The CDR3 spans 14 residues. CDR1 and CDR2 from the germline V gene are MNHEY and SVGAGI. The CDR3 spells CASSYGPMNTEAFF. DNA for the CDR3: TGTGCCAGCAGTTACGGTCCAATGAACACTGAAGCTTTCTTT.

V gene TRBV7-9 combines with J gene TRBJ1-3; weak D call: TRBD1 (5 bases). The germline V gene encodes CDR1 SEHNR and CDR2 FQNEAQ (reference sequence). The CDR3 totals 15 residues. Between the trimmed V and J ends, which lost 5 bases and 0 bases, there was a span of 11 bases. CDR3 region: CASSTPDSSGNTIYF. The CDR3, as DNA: TGTGCCAGCAGCACCCCCGACAGCTCTGGAAACACCATATATTTT.

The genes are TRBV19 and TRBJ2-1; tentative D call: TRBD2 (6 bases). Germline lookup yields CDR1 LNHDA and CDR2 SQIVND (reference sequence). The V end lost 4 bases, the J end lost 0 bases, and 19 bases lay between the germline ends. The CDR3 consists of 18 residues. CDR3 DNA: TGTGCCAGTAGTACGATATCACTAGCCGATAGCTCCTACAATGAGCAGTTCTTC. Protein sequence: CASSTISLADSSYNEQFF.

CDR3 protein: CASSPYSGSRADTQYF. The CDR3, as DNA: TGTGCCAGCAGTCCCTATAGCGGGAGCAGGGCAGATACGCAGTATTTT. This chain uses TRBV27 with TRBJ2-3; 9 bases fit TRBD2. The germline V gene encodes CDR1 MNHEY and CDR2 SMNVEV (reference sequence). The V gene end was trimmed by 5 bases and the J gene end by 4 bases; junction bases not matched to a gene: 10. The CDR3 length is 16 residues.

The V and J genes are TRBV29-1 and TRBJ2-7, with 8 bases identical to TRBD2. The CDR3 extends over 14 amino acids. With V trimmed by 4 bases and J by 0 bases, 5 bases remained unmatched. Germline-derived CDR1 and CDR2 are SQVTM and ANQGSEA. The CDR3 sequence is CSVVAAGGSYEQYF. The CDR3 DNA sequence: TGCAGCGTTGTGGCGGCGGGGGGCTCCTACGAGCAGTACTTC.

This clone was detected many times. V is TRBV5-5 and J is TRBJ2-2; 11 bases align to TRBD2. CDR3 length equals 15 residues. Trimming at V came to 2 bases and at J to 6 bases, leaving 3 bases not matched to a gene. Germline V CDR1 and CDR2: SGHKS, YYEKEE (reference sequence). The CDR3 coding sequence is TGTGCCAGCAGCTTTAGCGGGGGGGCCTCCGGGGAGCTGTTTTTT. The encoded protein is CASSFSGGASGELFF.

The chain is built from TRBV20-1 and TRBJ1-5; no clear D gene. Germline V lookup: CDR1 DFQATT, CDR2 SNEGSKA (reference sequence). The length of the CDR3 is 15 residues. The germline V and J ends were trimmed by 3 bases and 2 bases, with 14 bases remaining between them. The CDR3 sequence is CSASVGAWGNQPQHF. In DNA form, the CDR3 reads TGCAGTGCTAGTGTGGGCGCGTGGGGCAATCAGCCCCAGCATTTT.

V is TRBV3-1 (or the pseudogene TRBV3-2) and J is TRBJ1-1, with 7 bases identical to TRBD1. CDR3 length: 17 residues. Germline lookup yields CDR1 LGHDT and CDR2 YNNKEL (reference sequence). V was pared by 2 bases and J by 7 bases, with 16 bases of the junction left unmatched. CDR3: CASSQMGPTGAGHEAFF. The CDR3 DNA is TGTGCCAGCAGCCAAATGGGTCCAACAGGGGCCGGCCATGAAGCTTTCTTT.

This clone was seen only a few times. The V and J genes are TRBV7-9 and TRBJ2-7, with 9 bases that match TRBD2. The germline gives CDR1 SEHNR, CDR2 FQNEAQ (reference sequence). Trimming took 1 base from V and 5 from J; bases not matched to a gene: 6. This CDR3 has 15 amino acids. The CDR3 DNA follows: TGTGCCAGCAGCTTAGGGGGACTAGCTCCCGACGAGCAGTACTTC. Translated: CASSLGGLAPDEQYF.

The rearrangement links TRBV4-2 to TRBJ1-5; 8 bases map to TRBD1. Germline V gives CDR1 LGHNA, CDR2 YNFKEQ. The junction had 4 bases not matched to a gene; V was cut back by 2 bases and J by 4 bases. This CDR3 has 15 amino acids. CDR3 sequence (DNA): TGTGCCAGCAGCCAATTCGGGACAGGTAATCAGCCCCAGCATTTT. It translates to CASSQFGTGNQPQHF.